A single sample is the source of the 30 T cell receptor beta chains below, sequenced in a study of T cells after yellow fever vaccination. TCRdb itself ran the 5' RACE reads through MiXCR, one entry per CDR3 protein. The table lists a few hundred thousand distinct CDR3 sequences, 7% to 10% of them singletons. Specimen: PBMCs, collected roughly seven weeks after the first yellow fever vaccination. These receptors were taken from a young man who received the YFV17D yellow fever vaccine.

This clonotype was seen a few times. V is TRBV20-1 and J is TRBJ1-1; D ambiguous. Trimming removed 6 bases at V and 4 bases at J, with 9 bases between. Germline V lookup: CDR1 DFQATT, CDR2 SNEGSKA (reference sequence). The CDR3 runs 11 residues. The CDR3, as DNA: TGCAGTGCCCGACGGCGCACTGAAGCTTTCTTT. Amino acid sequence: CSARRRTEAFF.

In this sample, this clonotype turned up many times. The chain joins TRBV7-2 to TRBJ2-2; no clear D gene. In germline, CDR1 is SGHTA, CDR2 FQGNSA. The CDR3 is 14 residues long. Trimming shortened V by 3 bases and J by 0 bases, and 5 bases separated the two germline ends. CDR3 sequence: CASSFRANTGELFF. Here the CDR3 DNA reads TGTGCCAGCAGCTTCCGCGCGAACACCGGGGAGCTGTTTTTT.

The chain couples TRBV6-1 to TRBJ1-4, with 9 nucleotides matching TRBD1. This CDR3 comprises 15 residues. J was trimmed by 8 bases and V by 6 bases; bases with no gene match: 10. The V gene's germline CDR1 is MNHNS and CDR2 SASEGT. CDR3 amino acids: CASRLTGTGKEKLFF. The DNA for the CDR3 is TGTGCCAGCAGACTTACCGGGACAGGGAAGGAAAAACTGTTTTTT.

V is TRBV5-1 and J is TRBJ1-1; no reliable D call. The germline V gene has CDR1 SGHRS and CDR2 YFSETQ. Trimming stripped 0 bases from V and 4 bases from J, with 13 bases between. The CDR3 totals 15 residues. CDR3 sequence reads: CASSLGMGGGTEAFF. As DNA, the CDR3 is TGCGCCAGCAGCTTGGGAATGGGCGGCGGCACTGAAGCTTTCTTT.

The CDR3 protein is CASSLFGQGYEQFF. The CDR3 nucleotides read TGCGCCAGCAGCTTATTTGGGCAGGGATATGAGCAGTTCTTC. This sequence joins TRBV5-1 and TRBJ2-1, with D possibly being TRBD1 (5 bases). The V gene's germline CDR1 is SGHRS and CDR2 YFSETQ. V lost 2 bases, J lost 8 bases, and 14 bases lay in between. CDR3 length: 14 amino acids.

The rearrangement uses TRBV20-1 and TRBJ2-7; 7 bases agree with TRBD1. V dropped 5 bases and J dropped 5; count of bases not matched to a gene: 9. The CDR3 is 13 residues long. The germline CDR1 and CDR2 sequences are DFQATT and SNEGSKA (reference sequence). The CDR3 protein is CSARDSTIHEQYF. For the CDR3, the DNA is TGCAGTGCTCGGGACAGTACAATCCACGAGCAGTACTTC.

This clonotype was detected many times. This rearrangement joins TRBV2 to TRBJ2-4; the match to TRBD1 covers 10 bases. The CDR3 has 13 amino acids. Trimming cost V 5 bases and J 6 bases; bases outside gene matches: 1. Germline V gene sequence: CDR1 SNHLY, CDR2 FYNNEI. The chain's CDR3 is CASSRQGANIQYF. The DNA of the CDR3 is TGTGCCAGCAGTAGACAGGGGGCAAACATTCAGTACTTC.

This clonotype was detected ten times or more. V and J are TRBV9 and TRBJ2-1; D uncertain. Germline V CDR1 and CDR2: SGDLS, YYNGEE. V was cut by 0 bases and J by 11 bases, with 12 bases left in between. This CDR3 contains 13 residues. The CDR3 coding sequence is TGTGCCAGCAGCGTAGAGTTAGGCACGAAGCAGTTCTTC. Translating it yields CASSVELGTKQFF. Using reference TRBV9 and TRBJ2-1 for the parts outside the CDR3, the full variable domain is DSGVTQTPKHLITATGQRVTLRCSPRSGDLSVYWYQQSLDQGLQFLIQYYNGEERAKGNILERFSAQQFPDLHSELNLSSLELGDSALYFCASSVELGTKQFFGPGTRLTVL.

The chain has TRBV12-3 or TRBV12-4 and TRBJ2-2, with no clear D. This CDR3 contains 14 residues. V was trimmed by 5 bases and J by 1 base, leaving 8 bases between them. The DNA for the CDR3 is TGTGCCAGCAGTGAGCACTTGAACACCGGGGAGCTGTTTTTT. Amino acid sequence: CASSEHLNTGELFF.

The chain joins TRBV10-3 to TRBJ2-7; D remains ambiguous. The germline V gene has CDR1 ENHRY and CDR2 SYGVKD. The CDR3 runs 12 residues. V lost 3 bases, J lost 2 bases, and 5 bases lay in between. The CDR3 DNA sequence: TGTGCCATCAGTGAAGCTCCCTACGAGCAGTACTTC. Its protein is CAISEAPYEQYF.

The chain employs TRBV6-1 and TRBJ2-3; TRBD2 might be the D (6 bases). This CDR3 region has 16 residues. The germline V gene has CDR1 MNHNS and CDR2 SASEGT. V lost 6 bases and J lost 5, with 21 bases in between. CDR3: CASSRTSSPSVDTQYF. CDR3 coding DNA: TGTGCCAGCAGCCGCACTAGCTCCCCTTCGGTAGATACGCAGTATTTT.

The CDR3 bases are TGCGCCAGCAGCCAAGCCCACCGTGTTACTGGGGCCAACGTCCTGACTTTC. It encodes CASSQAHRVTGANVLTF. This chain connects TRBV4-1 to TRBJ2-6, with D uncertain. With 1 base removed from V and 2 bases from J, the gap between germline ends came to 12 bases. Germline CDR1 MGHRA, CDR2 YSYEKL. This CDR3 has 17 amino acids.

This rearrangement joins TRBV5-1 to TRBJ1-2; D ambiguous. Trimming removed 0 bases from V and 7 bases from J, with 10 bases in between. Germline assignment: CDR1 SGHRS and CDR2 YFSETQ. This CDR3 has 13 amino acids. The CDR3 sequence: CASSLAFLSGYTF. DNA for the CDR3: TGCGCCAGCAGCTTGGCCTTTCTCTCTGGCTACACCTTC.

This clonotype has just a few counts. This chain uses TRBV5-1 with TRBJ1-1; D is undetermined. Trimming shortened V by 3 bases and J by 0 bases, and 9 bases separated the two germline ends. The V gene's germline CDR1 is SGHRS and CDR2 YFSETQ. The CDR3 runs to 14 residues. CDR3 sequence (DNA): TGCGCCAGCAGCTCGGCAGAATTGAACACTGAAGCTTTCTTT. The encoded protein is CASSSAELNTEAFF.

V is TRBV5-1 and J is TRBJ1-2, with D perhaps matching TRBD1 (5 bases). Deletions cut 6 bases from V and 4 bases from J, with 10 bases between. This CDR3 contains 12 residues. CDR1 SGHRS and CDR2 YFSETQ come from the germline V gene. CDR3: CASTAQGYGYTF. The CDR3, as DNA: TGCGCCAGCACCGCCCAGGGCTATGGCTACACCTTC.

Only a few counts were recorded for this clonotype. The chain carries TRBV7-6 and TRBJ2-1; TRBD1 or TRBD2 may be the D gene (6 bases each). The CDR3 length is 15 residues. Trimming removed 2 bases from V and 8 bases from J, with 16 bases in between. Looked up from germline, CDR1 is SGHVS and CDR2 is FNYEAQ. DNA for the CDR3: TGTGCCAGCAGCTTATTTCCCGGGGGCGGGGATGAGCAGTTCTTC. This encodes CASSLFPGGGDEQFF.

In this sample, this clonotype turned up a few times. The rearrangement links TRBV7-9 to TRBJ2-7; 8 bases are shared with TRBD1. Per germline, CDR1 SEHNR and CDR2 FQNEAQ (reference sequence). J lost 5 bases, V lost 5 bases, and 17 bases had no gene match. This CDR3 region has 17 residues. CDR3 sequence reads: CASSTTIPTDRANEQYF. The DNA for the CDR3 is TGTGCCAGCAGCACAACTATACCGACGGACAGGGCCAACGAGCAGTACTTC. Based on the CDR3 plus reference TRBV7-9 and TRBJ2-7, the full variable domain is DTGVSQNPRHKITKRGQNVTFRCDPISEHNRLYWYRQTLGQGPEFLTYFQNEAQLEKSRLLSDRFSAERPKGSFSTLEIQRTEQGDSAMYLCASSTTIPTDRANEQYFGPGTRLTVT.

This clonotype was detected only a few times. This chain links TRBV27 with TRBJ1-2, with 10 bases lining up with TRBD1. The CDR3 is made up of 17 amino acids. Germline CDR1 and CDR2: MNHEY and SMNVEV (reference sequence). V lost 7 bases to trimming and J lost 4 bases; unmatched junction nucleotides: 15. The CDR3 sequence is CASTHIGTGDTFYGYTF. DNA for the CDR3: TGTGCCAGCACCCATATAGGGACAGGGGACACTTTCTATGGCTACACCTTC.

This clonotype was seen a few times. This CDR3 is CAISGQGAGGPQHF. The CDR3, as DNA: TGTGCCATCAGCGGACAGGGGGCGGGAGGGCCCCAGCATTTT. J is TRBJ1-5 and V is TRBV10-3; 11 bases align to TRBD1. Germline CDR1 and CDR2: ENHRY and SYGVKD. The V segment lost 6 bases and the J segment 9 bases; nucleotides outside the gene matches: 7. This CDR3 is 14 amino acids long.

This clonotype was seen a few times. This chain uses TRBV5-1 with TRBJ2-1, with D perhaps TRBD1 or TRBD2 (6 bases each). The germline CDR1 and CDR2 sequences are SGHRS and YFSETQ. Trimming shortened V by 5 bases and J by 7 bases, and 13 bases separated the two germline ends. The CDR3 loop spans 13 amino acids. CDR3 coding DNA: TGCGCCAGCAGATCAACGGGGGCGAATGAGCAGTTCTTC. Its protein product is CASRSTGANEQFF.

The chain joins TRBV6-2 or TRBV6-3 to TRBJ2-7, with TRBD2 identical over 11 bases. J lost 7 bases, V lost 5 bases, and 19 bases had no gene match. CDR3 size: 18 residues. Germline V CDR1 and CDR2: MNHEY, SVGEGT. CDR3: CASSIPRGLAGGPDEQYF. For the CDR3, the DNA is TGTGCCAGCAGTATACCCCGAGGGCTAGCGGGGGGCCCGGATGAGCAGTACTTC.

The chain uses TRBV27 and TRBJ1-1, with D uncertain. Germline loops: CDR1 MNHEY, CDR2 SMNVEV (reference sequence). The CDR3 contains 15 residues. Deletions cut 0 bases from V and 0 bases from J, with 8 bases between. The CDR3 nucleotides read TGTGCCAGCAGTTTATCGGGCAGAGTGAACACTGAAGCTTTCTTT. Protein sequence: CASSLSGRVNTEAFF.

The chain has TRBV7-2 and TRBJ2-3; no reliable D call. Germline V gene sequence: CDR1 SGHTA, CDR2 FQGNSA. V was clipped by 5 bases and J by 2 bases, with 11 bases between them. The CDR3 is 14 residues long. CDR3 sequence reads: CASSLDVPTDTQYF. As DNA, the CDR3 is TGTGCCAGCAGCCTCGACGTACCCACAGATACGCAGTATTTT.

With respect to this clonotype: The conserved final phenylalanine or tryptophan is absent from the CDR3, which likely points to a read error. The DNA is left out, because the CDR3 cannot be placed on it with certainty; the CDR3 is given as TCRdb lists it. The chain couples TRBV21-1 to TRBJ1-1. TRBV21-1 is assigned pseudogene status. The CDR3 is 9 amino acids in total, end residues counted. The CDR3 is CASSPRLIN.

In this sample, this clonotype turned up many times. The rearrangement uses TRBV12-5 and TRBJ2-7, with TRBD1 matching over 7 bases. V dropped 6 bases and J dropped 2; count of bases not matched to a gene: 10. CDR1 and CDR2 from the germline V gene are LGHNT and FRNRAP. This CDR3 contains 15 residues. The CDR3 DNA reads as TGTGCTAGTGGACCTCGGGACAGCGGTGCCTACGAGCAGTACTTC. Translation: CASGPRDSGAYEQYF.

The CDR3 sequence is CASSQEIYTDTQYF. The DNA of the CDR3 is TGCGCCAGCAGCCAAGAGATCTACACAGATACGCAGTATTTT. The rearrangement uses TRBV4-3 and TRBJ2-3; D ambiguous. This CDR3 has 14 amino acids. The V and J ends lost 0 bases and 2 bases respectively, with 6 bases between them. In germline, CDR1 is LGHNA, CDR2 YSLEER.

This clonotype turned up a few times. This chain links TRBV5-1 with TRBJ2-3; tentatively, D is TRBD1 or TRBD2 (6 bases each). The CDR3 is 15 amino acids. Per germline, CDR1 SGHRS and CDR2 YFSETQ. V gave up 3 bases and J gave up 1 base, with 12 bases separating them. CDR3 coding DNA: TGCGCCAGCAGCTCCGCCGGGGGCCGCACAGATACGCAGTATTTT. Translating gives CASSSAGGRTDTQYF.

This clonotype was observed a few times. The gene calls are TRBV20-1 and TRBJ2-3; 16 nucleotides line up with TRBD2. The junction had 11 bases not matched to a gene; V was cut back by 5 bases and J by 6 bases. There are 17 residues in the CDR3. CDR1 and CDR2 (germline): DFQATT, SNEGSKA (reference sequence). The CDR3 coding sequence is TGCAGTGCTCGTTTTGGGACTAGCGGGGGGGTAGTGGATACGCAGTATTTT. Its translation: CSARFGTSGGVVDTQYF.

This clonotype was observed a few times. V usage is TRBV7-9 and J usage is TRBJ2-3; TRBD1 matches 7 bases. Per the germline V gene, CDR1 is SEHNR and CDR2 is FQNEAQ (reference sequence). CDR3 size: 14 residues. Trimming at V came to 2 bases and at J to 7 bases, leaving 6 bases not matched to a gene. Here the CDR3 DNA reads TGTGCCAGCAGCTTAACAGGGGTCCCTTATACGCAGTATTTT. Its translation is CASSLTGVPYTQYF.

CDR3 DNA: TGTGCCAGCAGCTTAGTTTCGGGGGGGGGGACGCCCAACTACGAGCAGTACTTC. Its protein is CASSLVSGGGTPNYEQYF. The chain couples TRBV7-6 to TRBJ2-7; 8 bases align to TRBD2. The CDR3 runs to 18 residues. CDR1 SGHVS and CDR2 FNYEAQ come from the germline V gene. Unmatched junction bases numbered 14, after V lost 1 base and J lost 3 bases. Based on the CDR3 plus reference TRBV7-6 and TRBJ2-7, the full variable domain is GAGVSQSPRYKVTKRGQDVALRCDPISGHVSLYWYRQALGQGPEFLTYFNYEAQQDKSGLPNDRFSAERPEGSISTLTIQRTEQRDSAMYRCASSLVSGGGTPNYEQYFGPGTRLTVT.